These 5 T cell receptor beta chains share one sample of origin, sequenced in a study of low-dose radiotherapy and immunotherapy resistance in tumors. As to time point: before trial treatment. TRAV and TRBV primers primed cDNA for both TCRalpha and TCRbeta. TCRs underwent 15 to 25 PCR cycles of amplification with a constant-region primer and V-primer adapter. TCRdb re-called the reads with MiXCR, one entry per CDR3 protein. Of roughly 54,000 distinct CDR3 sequences detected, under 30% appear once; the ten largest clones hold just over 5.5%. This sample comprised PBMCs, obtained before treatment. These receptors all stem from a male donor with prostate cancer.

This clonotype appeared once. This sequence joins TRBV19 and TRBJ2-5; tentatively, D is TRBD2 (6 bases). Germline V gene lookup returns CDR1 LNHDA and CDR2 SQIVND (reference sequence). Deletions cut 2 bases from V and 0 bases from J, with 22 bases between. The CDR3 has 19 residues. Here the CDR3 DNA reads TGTGCCAGTAGTATAAGTTTGGCTAGCGCACCCCGGTACCAAGAGACCCAGTACTTC. Translated, it gives CASSISLASAPRYQETQYF.

This clonotype came up many times. One end of the junction does not line up with germline, which may come from a read error. Here the CDR3 reads CASRAYRGQETQYF. The CDR3 nucleotides read TGTGCCAGCAGAGCGTACAGGGGACAAGAGACCCAGTACTTC. V and J are TRBV5-1 and TRBJ2-5; 7 nucleotides align to TRBD1. This CDR3 has 14 amino acids. CDR1 is SGHRS and CDR2 is YFSETQ in the germline V gene.

A remark on this clonotype: A far bigger clonotype differs at one base, so this is likely a read error. The chain couples TRBV28 to TRBJ2-7, with D perhaps TRBD2 (6 bases). The CDR3 runs to 14 residues. V lost 5 bases and J lost 7, with 18 bases in between. Germline V gives CDR1 MDHEN, CDR2 SYDVKM. The DNA of the CDR3 is TGTGCCAGCAGTCGGGGGTTCGGGTTAAATGAGCAGTACTTC. This gives the protein CASSRGFGLNEQYF.

On this clonotype itself: At one end, the junction sequence differs from germline, possibly due to a read error. This chain connects TRBV5-3 to TRBJ2-7; unclear D gene. TRBV5-3 is an open reading frame, and its role is uncertain. The CDR3 length is 13 residues. CDR3 bases: TGTGCCAGCAGCTTGCCTGGCACCTACGAGCAGTACTTC. It is translated as CASSLPGTYEQYF.

This clonotype was seen at least ten times. The chain is built from TRBV19 and TRBJ2-1; D unresolved. Trimming removed 5 bases from V and 11 bases from J, with 16 bases in between. From germline, CDR1 is LNHDA and CDR2 SQIVND (reference sequence). The CDR3 is made up of 13 amino acids. DNA of the CDR3: TGTGCCAGTAGTCCGGTGAGAAGCGATAAGCAGTTCTTC. Its translation is CASSPVRSDKQFF.